This T cell receptor beta chain was identified during a study of CD8+CD57+ T cells in acquired aplastic anemia. The CDR3 runs 15 residues. Per the germline V gene, CDR1 is WNHNN and CDR2 is SYGVQD (reference sequence). Genomic DNA, serving as template, underwent TCR beta VDJ and CDR3 profiling. TCRdb fed the reads into MiXCR, producing one record per CDR3 protein. The sample yields about 190,000 distinct CDR3 sequences, around half seen once. The V call is TRBV10-1, the J call TRBJ1-6; D is unclear. The end of the DNA aligns better with TRBJ1-3, so the J call may be wrong. This receptor was obtained from a human donor in good health, serving as a control. The sample comprised sorted CD4+, CD8+, or CD8+CD57+ T cells (not recorded which) from PBMCs. The chain's CDR3 is CASSVEGSSGNTIYF. The DNA for the CDR3 is TGCGCCAGCAGTGTTGAGGGCAGCTCTGGAAACACCATATATTTT.